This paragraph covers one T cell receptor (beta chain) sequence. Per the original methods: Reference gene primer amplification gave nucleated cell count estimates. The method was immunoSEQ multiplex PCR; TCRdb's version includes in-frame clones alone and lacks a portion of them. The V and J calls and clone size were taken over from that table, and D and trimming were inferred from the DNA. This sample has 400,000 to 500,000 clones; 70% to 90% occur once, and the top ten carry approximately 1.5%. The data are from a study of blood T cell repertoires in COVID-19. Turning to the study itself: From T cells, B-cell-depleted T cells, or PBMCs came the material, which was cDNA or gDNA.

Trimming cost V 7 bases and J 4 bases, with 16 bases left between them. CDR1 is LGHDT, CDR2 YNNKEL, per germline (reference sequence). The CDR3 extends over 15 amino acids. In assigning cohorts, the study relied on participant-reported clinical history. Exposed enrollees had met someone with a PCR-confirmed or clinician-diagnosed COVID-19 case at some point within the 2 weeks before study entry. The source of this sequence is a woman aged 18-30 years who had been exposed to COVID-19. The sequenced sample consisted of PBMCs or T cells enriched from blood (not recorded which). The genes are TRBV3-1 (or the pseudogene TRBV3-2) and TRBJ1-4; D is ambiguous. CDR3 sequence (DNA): TGTGCCAGCAAACTCCGGAGTGCAAATAATGAAAAACTGTTTTTT. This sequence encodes CASKLRSANNEKLFF.